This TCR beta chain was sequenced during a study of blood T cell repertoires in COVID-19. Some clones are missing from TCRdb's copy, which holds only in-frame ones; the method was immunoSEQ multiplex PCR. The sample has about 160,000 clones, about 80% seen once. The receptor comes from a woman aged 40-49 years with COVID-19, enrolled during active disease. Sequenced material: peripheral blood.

CDR3 bases: TGTGCCAGCAAGACTAGCGGCCCCTACAATGAGCAGTTCTTC. Translating it yields CASKTSGPYNEQFF. The rearrangement uses TRBV27 and TRBJ2-1, with 9 bases aligning to TRBD2. Trimming cost V 7 bases and J 2 bases; bases outside gene matches: 3. CDR1 is MNHEY, CDR2 SMNVEV, per germline (reference sequence). This CDR3 region has 14 residues.